The table lists the clone carrying this T cell receptor beta chain with many counts. V was cut by 4 bases and J by 1 base, with 14 bases left in between. The CDR3 is 15 residues long. The germline V gene has CDR1 SGHVS and CDR2 FNYEAQ. The sample belongs to a study of T-cell reconstitution after alpha-beta-depleted transplantation in children. Preparation of the TCRbeta library used unique molecular identifiers. TCRdb analysed the PCR reads with MiXCR anew, one entry per CDR3 protein. The sample holds fewer than 200,000 distinct CDR3 sequences, approximately 7% seen once. The sequence was obtained from a human donor who donated a stem cell graft to a child with Wiskott-Aldrich syndrome. This chain connects TRBV7-6 to TRBJ2-7; D remains unclear. Sequencing was performed on PBMCs from the stem cell graft donor, taken from the stem cell graft. CDR3: CASSYRFWNSYEQYF. CDR3 nucleotides: TGTGCCAGCAGCTATAGGTTCTGGAATTCCTACGAGCAGTACTTC. Based on the CDR3 plus reference TRBV7-6 and TRBJ2-7, the full variable domain is GAGVSQSPRYKVTKRGQDVALRCDPISGHVSLYWYRQALGQGPEFLTYFNYEAQQDKSGLPNDRFSAERPEGSISTLTIQRTEQRDSAMYRCASSYRFWNSYEQYFGPGTRLTVT.